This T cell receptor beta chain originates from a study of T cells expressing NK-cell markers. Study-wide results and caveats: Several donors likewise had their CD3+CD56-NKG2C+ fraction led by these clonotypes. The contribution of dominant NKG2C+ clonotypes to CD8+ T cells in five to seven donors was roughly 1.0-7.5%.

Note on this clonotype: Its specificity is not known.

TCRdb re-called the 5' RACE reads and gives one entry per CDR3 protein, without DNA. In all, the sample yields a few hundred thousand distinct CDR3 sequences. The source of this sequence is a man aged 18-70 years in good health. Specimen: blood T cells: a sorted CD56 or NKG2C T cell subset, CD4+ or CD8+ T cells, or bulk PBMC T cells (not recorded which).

The CDR3 here is CSAYGLEGQTDTQYF. The rearrangement joins TRBV20-1 to TRBJ2-3; TCRdb reports TRBD2, a call that lacks DNA to check it against. The length of the CDR3 is 15 residues. Germline V CDR1 and CDR2: DFQATT, SNEGSKA (reference sequence).